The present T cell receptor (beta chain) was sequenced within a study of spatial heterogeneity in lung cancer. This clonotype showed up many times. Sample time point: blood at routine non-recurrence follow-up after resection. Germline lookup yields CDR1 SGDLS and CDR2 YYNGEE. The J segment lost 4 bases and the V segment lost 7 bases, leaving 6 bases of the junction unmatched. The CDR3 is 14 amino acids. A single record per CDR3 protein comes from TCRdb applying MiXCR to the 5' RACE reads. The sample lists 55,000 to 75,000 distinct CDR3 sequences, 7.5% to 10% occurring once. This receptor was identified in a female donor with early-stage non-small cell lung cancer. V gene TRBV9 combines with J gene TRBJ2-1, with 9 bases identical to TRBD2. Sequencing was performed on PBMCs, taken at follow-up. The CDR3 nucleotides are TGTGCCAGCGGTGGCGGGAGGGGGTACAATGAGCAGTTCTTC. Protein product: CASGGGRGYNEQFF. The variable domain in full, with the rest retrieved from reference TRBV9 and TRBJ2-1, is DSGVTQTPKHLITATGQRVTLRCSPRSGDLSVYWYQQSLDQGLQFLIQYYNGEERAKGNILERFSAQQFPDLHSELNLSSLELGDSALYFCASGGGRGYNEQFFGPGTRLTVL.